The 32 T cell receptor beta chains reported below all come from one sample, sequenced in a study of T cell repertoires in cytomegalovirus infection. Which antigens these TCRs recognize remains unknown. MiXCR, applied by TCRdb to the reads, yields one record per CDR3 protein. This table holds 300,000 to 400,000 distinct CDR3 sequences, more than 20% found once. The material was cultured PBMCs, obtained from culture after CMV antigen stimulation. The receptors derive from a human donor in good health (CMV status not recorded). Some clones in this sample may be carry-over from other donors' samples.

This clonotype was counted ten times or more. The genes are TRBV7-8 and TRBJ2-6, with unresolved D. The germline V gene encodes CDR1 SGHVS and CDR2 FQNEAQ. The CDR3 totals 14 residues. The V end lost 3 bases, the J end lost 4 bases, and 7 bases lay between the germline ends. The CDR3 region is CASSLRTGANVLTF. The CDR3 DNA reads TGTGCCAGCAGCTTGAGGACCGGGGCCAACGTCCTGACTTTC.

In its sample, this clonotype was seen many times. The V and J genes are TRBV7-6 and TRBJ2-6; weak D call: TRBD1 (6 bases). Germline-derived CDR1 and CDR2 are SGHVS and FNYEAQ. The CDR3 sequence is 16 residues long. Deletions cut 5 bases from V and 4 bases from J, with 15 bases between. The CDR3 here is CASSLRSGAGANVLTF. The DNA for the CDR3 is TGTGCCAGCAGCCTAAGGTCAGGGGCCGGGGCCAACGTCCTGACTTTC.

This clonotype came up a few times. The chain combines TRBV5-6 with TRBJ1-2; 7 bases line up with TRBD1. V was clipped by 0 bases and J by 5 bases; unmatched bases: 10. In germline, CDR1 is SGHDT, CDR2 YYEEEE. The CDR3 length is 16 residues. As DNA, the CDR3 is TGTGCCAGCAGCTTGGGACAGGGTGTGGGTACATATGGCTACACCTTC. It codes for CASSLGQGVGTYGYTF.

The CDR3 loop reads CASSFYMGVTTGAFF. CDR3 bases: TGTGCCAGCAGCTTCTACATGGGGGTCACCACGGGAGCTTTCTTT. The rearrangement uses TRBV7-2 and TRBJ1-1; D possibly corresponds to TRBD1 (5 bases). The CDR3 runs 15 residues. CDR1 and CDR2 from the germline V gene are SGHTA and FQGNSA. Trimming removed 3 bases at V and 10 bases at J, with 21 bases between.

The V call is TRBV15, the J call TRBJ1-1; 8 bases are shared with TRBD1. CDR3 size: 17 residues. The V gene's germline CDR1 is LNHNV and CDR2 YYDKDF (reference sequence). The trim removed 3 bases at V and 5 bases at J, leaving 14 bases unmatched. CDR3 amino acids: CATSSGGRGPGGTEAFF. The CDR3 nucleotides read TGTGCCACCAGCAGTGGGGGCAGGGGGCCAGGTGGGACTGAAGCTTTCTTT.

This clonotype was observed a handful of times. In DNA, the CDR3 is TGTGCCGGAAGGATACAAGGGGAAGGAGGTGGAAACACCATATATTTT. Protein: CAGRIQGEGGGNTIYF. The V call is TRBV12-3 or TRBV12-4, the J call TRBJ1-3, with D tentatively TRBD1 (5 bases). The CDR3 has 16 residues. V was clipped by 11 bases and J by 3 bases, with 23 bases between them.

V and J are TRBV29-1 and TRBJ1-1, with D unresolved. The CDR3 sequence is 13 residues long. The V and J ends lost 3 bases and 1 base respectively, with 9 bases between them. CDR1 SQVTM and CDR2 ANQGSEA come from the germline V gene. The CDR3 is CSVESTANTEAFF. DNA for the CDR3: TGCAGCGTTGAGTCTACAGCGAACACTGAAGCTTTCTTT.

This clonotype was counted only a few times. This sequence joins TRBV19 and TRBJ1-6, with 7 bases lining up with TRBD1. Germline V lookup: CDR1 LNHDA, CDR2 SQIVND (reference sequence). The ends lost 7 bases at V and 6 bases at J; junction bases unmatched: 12. CDR3 length: 16 amino acids. The CDR3 sequence is CASTPSTGFGNSPLHF. The CDR3 DNA reads TGTGCCAGTACCCCCTCGACAGGGTTCGGTAATTCACCCCTCCACTTT.

In its sample, this clonotype was seen a few times. The J gene is TRBJ2-6, the V gene TRBV6-2 or TRBV6-3; 8 positions agree with TRBD1. Germline V gene sequence: CDR1 MNHEY, CDR2 SVGEGT. After removal of 5 bases from V and 2 bases from J, the junction contained 2 bases not matched to a gene. The CDR3 is 15 residues long. The CDR3 DNA sequence: TGTGCCAGCAGTACGGACAGGGCTGGGGCCAACGTCCTGACTTTC. Translation gives CASSTDRAGANVLTF.

This clonotype was detected only a few times. This chain links TRBV7-9 with TRBJ1-1; D not resolved. This CDR3 is 14 amino acids long. Germline V gene lookup returns CDR1 SEHNR and CDR2 FQNEAQ (reference sequence). Between the trimmed V and J ends, which lost 5 bases and 6 bases, there was a span of 16 bases. In DNA, the CDR3 is TGTGCCAGCAGCGAGAGCCTAGGGCGCGCTGAAGCTTTCTTT. Translating it yields CASSESLGRAEAFF.

In its sample, this clonotype was seen a few times. Being one base from a much bigger clone, this may be a read error. The CDR3 bases are TGTGCCATCAGTGAGTTCTACGAGCAGTACTTC. Its protein is CAISEFYEQYF. The chain has TRBV10-3 and TRBJ2-7; D not resolved. CDR3 size: 11 residues. V was clipped by 1 base and J by 3 bases, with 1 base between them. The V gene's germline CDR1 is ENHRY and CDR2 SYGVKD.

At least ten counts were recorded for this clonotype. This rearrangement joins TRBV4-3 to TRBJ2-1, with D perhaps assigned TRBD1 or TRBD2 (5 bases each). CDR1 is LGHNA and CDR2 is YSLEER in the germline V gene. Trimming took 3 bases from V and 8 from J, leaving 14 bases between them. The CDR3 contains 14 residues. The CDR3 region is CASSQGTLSHEQFF. DNA for the CDR3: TGCGCCAGCAGCCAGGGGACCCTCAGTCATGAGCAGTTCTTC.

This clonotype was found many times. This chain uses TRBV7-8 with TRBJ2-7; D may be TRBD1 (5 bases). CDR3 length equals 14 residues. Germline assignment: CDR1 SGHVS and CDR2 FQNEAQ. The V end was cut by 1 base, the J end by 4 bases, with 11 bases between. CDR3 in DNA: TGTGCCAGCAGCTTAGGGGGCAGCCGTTACGAGCAGTACGTC. It encodes CASSLGGSRYEQYV.

This chain links TRBV20-1 with TRBJ2-7, with a possible D match to TRBD1 (6 bases). Looked up from germline, CDR1 is DFQATT and CDR2 is SNEGSKA (reference sequence). The CDR3 contains 16 residues. V was shortened by 3 bases and J by 4 bases, with 22 bases between the two germline ends. CDR3 DNA sequence: TGCAGTGCTAGCGTACTAACAGGGTTAAGAACGTACGAGCAGTACTTC. Translating gives CSASVLTGLRTYEQYF.

This clonotype was observed a handful of times. The V call is TRBV30, the J call TRBJ1-6, with a possible D match to TRBD1 (5 bases). Germline V lookup: CDR1 GTSNPN, CDR2 SVGIG (reference sequence). The CDR3 loop spans 15 amino acids. The V end was cut by 0 bases, the J end by 8 bases, with 14 bases between. CDR3 bases: TGTGCCTGGAGTGTATCCGGGGGAAGTTATTCACCCCTCCACTTT. Amino acids: CAWSVSGGSYSPLHF.

This clonotype was counted a few times. The chain is built from TRBV30 and TRBJ2-1, with TRBD2 identical over 8 bases. CDR3 size: 16 residues. The J segment lost 7 bases and the V segment lost 5 bases, leaving 16 bases of the junction unmatched. Germline loops: CDR1 GTSNPN, CDR2 SVGIG (reference sequence). CDR3 sequence: CAWWRGAGEYWNEQFF. The CDR3 DNA reads TGTGCCTGGTGGAGGGGAGCGGGAGAGTATTGGAATGAGCAGTTCTTC.

This clonotype showed up just a few times. The chain has TRBV5-1 and TRBJ2-6, with TRBD1 matching 11 bases. The CDR3 spans 15 residues. Per the germline V gene, CDR1 is SGHRS and CDR2 is YFSETQ. V lost 7 bases and J lost 1; bases outside the gene matches: 1. Here the CDR3 DNA reads TGCGCCAGCCGGGACAGGGGGTCTGGGGCCAACGTCCTGACTTTC. This codes for CASRDRGSGANVLTF. The full variable domain, rest sourced from reference TRBV5-1 and TRBJ2-6, is KAGVTQTPRYLIKTRGQQVTLSCSPISGHRSVSWYQQTPGQGLQFLFEYFSETQRNKGNFPGRFSGRQFSNSRSEMNVSTLELGDSALYLCASRDRGSGANVLTFGAGSRLTVL.

The chain joins TRBV20-1 to TRBJ2-3, with 12 bases aligning to TRBD2. J gave up 9 bases and V 5 bases, and 9 bases lay outside the gene matches. This CDR3 spans 14 amino acids. Germline CDR1 reads DFQATT; CDR2 reads SNEGSKA (reference sequence). CDR3 nucleotides: TGCAGTGCTCAAGGACTAGCGGGGTCCATGACGCAGTATTTT. Protein sequence: CSAQGLAGSMTQYF.

The chain has TRBV4-2 and TRBJ2-1, with D unresolved. CDR1 and CDR2 (germline): LGHNA, YNFKEQ. CDR3 length equals 16 residues. Trimming removed 0 bases at V and 9 bases at J, with 18 bases between. CDR3 region: CASSQDQALTGPEQFF. The CDR3 coding sequence is TGTGCCAGCAGCCAAGATCAGGCTCTTACGGGCCCTGAGCAGTTCTTC.

The chain uses TRBV20-1 and TRBJ2-5; D is perhaps TRBD2 (5 bases). Trimming removed 6 bases from V and 7 bases from J, with 21 bases in between. CDR3 length equals 14 residues. From germline, CDR1 is DFQATT and CDR2 SNEGSKA (reference sequence). The CDR3 region is CSALTLVTSGTQYF. DNA for the CDR3: TGCAGTGCCCTTACACTAGTGACGTCGGGGACCCAGTACTTC.

This clonotype was seen only a few times. The chain employs TRBV28 and TRBJ2-7; D perhaps matches TRBD1 (5 bases). Trimming pared 7 bases from V and 5 bases from J, leaving 12 bases between. The germline V gene encodes CDR1 MDHEN and CDR2 SYDVKM. The CDR3 length is 12 residues. The CDR3 bases are TGTGCCAGCACCCTTTGGGGCCACGAGCAGTACTTC. As protein: CASTLWGHEQYF.

V usage is TRBV24-1 and J usage is TRBJ1-3; D is uncertain. Germline V lookup: CDR1 KGHDR, CDR2 SFDVKD. This CDR3 spans 16 amino acids. V lost 0 bases and J lost 0, with 8 bases in between. The CDR3 is CATSDLPLNSGNTIYF. For the CDR3, the DNA is TGTGCCACCAGTGATTTGCCCCTTAACTCTGGAAACACCATATATTTT.

This clonotype was picked up a small number of times. This rearrangement joins TRBV7-3 to TRBJ2-1; 9 positions agree with TRBD2. J gave up 1 base and V 5 bases, and 6 bases lay outside the gene matches. CDR1 is SGHTA, CDR2 FQGTGA, per germline. This CDR3 contains 16 residues. DNA for the CDR3: TGTGCCAGCAGCCATTTAGCGGGAGCTTCCTACAATGAGCAGTTCTTC. Encoded protein: CASSHLAGASYNEQFF.

This clonotype was counted only a few times. V gene TRBV20-1 combines with J gene TRBJ1-2; no clear D. The CDR3 is 12 residues long. The V end lost 8 bases, the J end lost 2 bases, and 12 bases lay between the germline ends. CDR1 and CDR2 from the germline V gene are DFQATT and SNEGSKA (reference sequence). CDR3 amino acids: CSSSVGNYGYTF. CDR3 sequence (DNA): TGCAGTTCATCAGTGGGGAACTATGGCTACACCTTC.

At least ten counts were recorded for this clonotype. This chain links TRBV7-2 with TRBJ1-4; a possible D gene is TRBD1 (6 bases). The CDR3 contains 20 residues. Trimming left V 5 bases short and J 2 bases short, with 27 bases between. The germline V gene encodes CDR1 SGHTA and CDR2 FQGNSA. The DNA for the CDR3 is TGTGCCAGCAGCACATCACAGGGAACGGGGTGGGAGATCACTAATGAAAAACTGTTTTTT. Translated, it gives CASSTSQGTGWEITNEKLFF.

This clonotype was recorded at least ten times. The chain combines TRBV11-2 with TRBJ2-2; 8 bases map to TRBD1. Germline CDR1 and CDR2: SGHAT and FQNNGV. The trim removed 4 bases at V and 4 bases at J, leaving 11 bases unmatched. This CDR3 has 17 amino acids. DNA of the CDR3: TGTGCCAGCAGCTCCACCACAGGGGGTTGGCGCACCGGGGAGCTGTTTTTT. Translating it yields CASSSTTGGWRTGELFF.

The CDR3: CASSYGQEDVVTQYF. The CDR3 DNA sequence: TGTGCCAGCAGTTATGGCCAGGAAGATGTCGTTACGCAGTATTTT. V and J are TRBV6-2 or TRBV6-3 and TRBJ2-3, with unresolved D. V lost 3 bases to trimming and J lost 8 bases, with 18 bases between them. This CDR3 comprises 15 residues. Germline CDR1 and CDR2: MNHEY and SVGEGT.

This clonotype was seen more than once but under ten times. The J gene is TRBJ2-5, the V gene TRBV7-2, with 8 positions matching TRBD2. Looked up from germline, CDR1 is SGHTA and CDR2 is FQGNSA. The CDR3 is made up of 15 amino acids. With V trimmed by 1 base and J by 5 bases, 6 bases remained unmatched. In DNA form, the CDR3 reads TGTGCCAGCAGCTTAGGAGCGGGAGCGGGCGAGACCCAGTACTTC. Protein product: CASSLGAGAGETQYF.

The sample holds a few counts of this clonotype. This chain joins TRBV27 and TRBJ2-1, with D perhaps TRBD2 (7 bases). Germline V lookup: CDR1 MNHEY, CDR2 SMNVEV (reference sequence). Trimming took off 5 bases at V and 2 bases at J, with 19 bases between the two ends. This CDR3 contains 17 residues. As DNA, the CDR3 is TGTGCCAGCAGTCCACCCCGGGGGGCCGGCCCCTACAATGAGCAGTTCTTC. It translates to CASSPPRGAGPYNEQFF.

This clonotype turned up a few times. This rearrangement joins TRBV6-6 to TRBJ2-1; 10 nucleotides line up with TRBD2. V dropped 5 bases and J dropped 9; count of bases not matched to a gene: 1. CDR3 length equals 12 residues. Germline loops: CDR1 MNHNY, CDR2 SVGAGI (reference sequence). CDR3 in amino acids: CASSRTSGEQFF. In DNA form, the CDR3 reads TGTGCCAGCAGTCGGACTAGCGGTGAGCAGTTCTTC.

In its sample, this clonotype was seen a few times. The rearrangement uses TRBV10-3 and TRBJ1-2; 7 nucleotides line up with TRBD1. This CDR3 has 19 residues. Germline CDR1 is ENHRY and CDR2 is SYGVKD. V lost 2 bases to trimming and J lost 2 bases; unmatched junction nucleotides: 17. Written as DNA, the CDR3 is TGTGCCATCAGTGAGCCGAGGGGGCGGAAGAGGGGACCGAACTATGGCTACACCTTC. Its translation: CAISEPRGRKRGPNYGYTF.

The chain employs TRBV7-4 and TRBJ1-1, with D perhaps TRBD1 (5 bases). Trimming took off 4 bases at V and 10 bases at J, with 16 bases between the two ends. The CDR3 consists of 13 residues. Germline V CDR1 and CDR2: SGHVT, SQSDAQ. CDR3 residues: CASSSGHTLGAFF. The CDR3, as DNA: TGTGCCAGCAGCTCTGGACACACCCTGGGAGCTTTCTTT.